This T cell receptor (beta chain) was documented in a study of OX40 agonist ivuxolimab in advanced cancers. Study-wide background: Those treated in dose escalation had hepatocellular carcinoma, melanoma, renal cell cancer or head and neck cancer.

Individuals having autoimmune disease history or systemic immunosuppression were not enrolled. Clones were read by immunoSEQ multiplex PCR, and TCRdb kept only the in-frame ones, dropping some. The table lists about 77,000 clones, around 86% of them singletons, with 6.2% in the top ten. This clone was detected a few times. Looked up from germline, CDR1 is SGHRS and CDR2 is YFSETQ. The germline V and J ends were trimmed by 6 bases and 0 bases, with 10 bases remaining between them. The CDR3 length is 15 residues. The clonotype comes from an adult with an advanced solid tumor such as melanoma, head and neck, liver or kidney cancer. Here the sequenced sample was CD4+ or CD8+ T cells sorted from blood, taken in a trial of the OX40 agonist ivuxolimab. The V gene is TRBV5-1, the J gene TRBJ1-6; D is undetermined. CDR3 loop: CASTVALSYNSPLHF. CDR3 sequence (DNA): TGCGCCAGCACGGTGGCCCTCTCCTATAATTCACCCCTCCACTTT. Together with reference TRBV5-1 and TRBJ1-6, the CDR3 gives the full variable domain: KAGVTQTPRYLIKTRGQQVTLSCSPISGHRSVSWYQQTPGQGLQFLFEYFSETQRNKGNFPGRFSGRQFSNSRSEMNVSTLELGDSALYLCASTVALSYNSPLHFGNGTRLTVT.